These T cell receptor beta chains were read from a single sample in a study of cytomegalovirus exposure and HLA in healthy donors. Only in-frame clones appear in the TCRdb table, and some are missing; sequencing was by immunoSEQ multiplex PCR. This listing includes more than 100,000 clones. The sequenced sample consisted of PBMCs. Receptor source: a man aged 40-49 years in good health and CMV-seronegative. Each CDR3 is given with its conserved first and last residue.

TRBV6-1	TRBJ2-1	CASSLSSLYNEQFF
TRBV5-4	TRBJ1-6	CASSLIRGNIDSPLHF
TRBV7-8	TRBJ1-5	CASSLAGRLGGNQPQHF
TRBV5-1	TRBJ2-3	CASSLADRGPSTDTQYF
TRBV10-3	TRBJ1-2	CAISESEVEYGYTF
TRBV11-2	TRBJ2-3	CASSQRGRGDADTQYF
TRBV4-2	TRBJ2-1	CASSQDTGGDYSNSYNEQFF
TRBV28	TRBJ1-4	CASSLYGDTYEKLFF
TRBV5-6	TRBJ2-1	CASSNRLYEQFF
TRBV7-9	TRBJ1-1	CASSPVGVGGLSEAFF
TRBV30	TRBJ2-6	CAWSSGLVSGANVLTF
TRBV7-2	TRBJ2-7	CASSLGAGEPYEQYF
TRBV7-6	TRBJ2-7	CASSLGVTGEEGEQYF
TRBV14	TRBJ2-3	CASSQRILAGADTQYF
TRBV5-6	TRBJ1-5	CASSQGQGASNQPQHF
TRBV7-2	TRBJ2-7	CASSLRGGASYEQYF
TRBV7-2	TRBJ2-5	CASSGRTGFQETQYF
TRBV19	TRBJ1-4	CASSSLTRSLKLFF
TRBV5-1	TRBJ2-1	CASSAGQGSNEQFF
TRBV5-1	.	CASSLVPGQGGEQYF
TRBV5-6	TRBJ1-1	CASRLLGTEAFF
TRBV7-2	TRBJ1-2	CASSLAESLYTF
TRBV29-1	TRBJ1-1	CSVGGQRQNTEAFF
TRBV4-3	TRBJ2-2	CASSQEWALAGELFF
TRBV13	TRBJ2-3	CASSLRTRSTDTQYF
TRBV2	TRBJ2-5	CASSGTVQETQYF
TRBV18	TRBJ2-3	CASSPWDRFTDTQYF